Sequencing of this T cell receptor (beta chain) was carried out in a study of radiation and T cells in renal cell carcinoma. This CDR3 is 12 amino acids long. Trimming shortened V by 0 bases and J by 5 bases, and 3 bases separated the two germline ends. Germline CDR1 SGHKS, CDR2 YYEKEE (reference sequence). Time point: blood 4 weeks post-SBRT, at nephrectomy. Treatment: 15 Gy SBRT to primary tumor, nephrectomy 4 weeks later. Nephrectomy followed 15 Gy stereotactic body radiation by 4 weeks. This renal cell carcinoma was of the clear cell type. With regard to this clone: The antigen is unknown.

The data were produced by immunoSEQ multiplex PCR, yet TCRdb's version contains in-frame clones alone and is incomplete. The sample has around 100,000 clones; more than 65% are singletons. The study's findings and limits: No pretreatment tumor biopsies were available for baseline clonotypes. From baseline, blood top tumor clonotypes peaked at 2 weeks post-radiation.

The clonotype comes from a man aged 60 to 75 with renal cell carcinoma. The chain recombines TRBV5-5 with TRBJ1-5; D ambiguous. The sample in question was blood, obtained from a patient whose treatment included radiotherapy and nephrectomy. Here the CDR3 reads CASSLGDQPQHF. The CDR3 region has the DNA TGTGCCAGCAGCTTGGGGGATCAGCCCCAGCATTTT.